Listed here are 3 T cell receptor beta chains from one sample, sequenced in a study of neurological immune-mediated disorders. TCRdb used MiXCR to reprocess the 5' RACE reads, holding one entry per CDR3 protein. The sample comprises fewer than 80,000 distinct CDR3 sequences, approximately 5.2% of which are singletons, and 2.5% to 3% rests with the top ten. Sequenced material: PBMCs. The source is a young woman with multiple sclerosis.

This clonotype was counted ten times or more. The gene calls are TRBV2 and TRBJ1-2; D remains ambiguous. V was cut by 7 bases and J by 0 bases, with 9 bases left in between. Germline assignment: CDR1 SNHLY and CDR2 FYNNEI. The CDR3 totals 13 residues. The DNA for the CDR3 is TGTGCCAGCATTCTGGGCGCTAACTATGGCTACACCTTC. Its protein is CASILGANYGYTF.

This clonotype was seen once. The chain employs TRBV6-5 and TRBJ1-1; weak D call: TRBD1 (6 bases). This CDR3 region has 13 residues. V dropped 2 bases and J dropped 7 bases, with 11 bases sitting between them. CDR1 is MNHEY, CDR2 SVGAGI, per germline. The CDR3: CASSYKGDGEAFF. The CDR3 region has the DNA TGTGCCAGCAGTTACAAGGGGGACGGTGAAGCTTTCTTT.

Ten or more counts support this clonotype. The V and J genes are TRBV7-9 and TRBJ2-7, with D perhaps being TRBD1 or TRBD2 (6 bases each). There are 13 residues in the CDR3. Germline CDR1 is SEHNR and CDR2 is FQNEAQ (reference sequence). V dropped 1 base and J dropped 6 bases, with 10 bases sitting between them. CDR3 coding DNA: TGTGCCAGCAGCTTAGGAGGAGGGGGCGAGCAGTACTTC. Protein sequence: CASSLGGGGEQYF. The entire variable domain, with the rest obtained from reference TRBV7-9 and TRBJ2-7, is as follows: DTGVSQNPRHKITKRGQNVTFRCDPISEHNRLYWYRQTLGQGPEFLTYFQNEAQLEKSRLLSDRFSAERPKGSFSTLEIQRTEQGDSAMYLCASSLGGGGEQYFGPGTRLTVT.